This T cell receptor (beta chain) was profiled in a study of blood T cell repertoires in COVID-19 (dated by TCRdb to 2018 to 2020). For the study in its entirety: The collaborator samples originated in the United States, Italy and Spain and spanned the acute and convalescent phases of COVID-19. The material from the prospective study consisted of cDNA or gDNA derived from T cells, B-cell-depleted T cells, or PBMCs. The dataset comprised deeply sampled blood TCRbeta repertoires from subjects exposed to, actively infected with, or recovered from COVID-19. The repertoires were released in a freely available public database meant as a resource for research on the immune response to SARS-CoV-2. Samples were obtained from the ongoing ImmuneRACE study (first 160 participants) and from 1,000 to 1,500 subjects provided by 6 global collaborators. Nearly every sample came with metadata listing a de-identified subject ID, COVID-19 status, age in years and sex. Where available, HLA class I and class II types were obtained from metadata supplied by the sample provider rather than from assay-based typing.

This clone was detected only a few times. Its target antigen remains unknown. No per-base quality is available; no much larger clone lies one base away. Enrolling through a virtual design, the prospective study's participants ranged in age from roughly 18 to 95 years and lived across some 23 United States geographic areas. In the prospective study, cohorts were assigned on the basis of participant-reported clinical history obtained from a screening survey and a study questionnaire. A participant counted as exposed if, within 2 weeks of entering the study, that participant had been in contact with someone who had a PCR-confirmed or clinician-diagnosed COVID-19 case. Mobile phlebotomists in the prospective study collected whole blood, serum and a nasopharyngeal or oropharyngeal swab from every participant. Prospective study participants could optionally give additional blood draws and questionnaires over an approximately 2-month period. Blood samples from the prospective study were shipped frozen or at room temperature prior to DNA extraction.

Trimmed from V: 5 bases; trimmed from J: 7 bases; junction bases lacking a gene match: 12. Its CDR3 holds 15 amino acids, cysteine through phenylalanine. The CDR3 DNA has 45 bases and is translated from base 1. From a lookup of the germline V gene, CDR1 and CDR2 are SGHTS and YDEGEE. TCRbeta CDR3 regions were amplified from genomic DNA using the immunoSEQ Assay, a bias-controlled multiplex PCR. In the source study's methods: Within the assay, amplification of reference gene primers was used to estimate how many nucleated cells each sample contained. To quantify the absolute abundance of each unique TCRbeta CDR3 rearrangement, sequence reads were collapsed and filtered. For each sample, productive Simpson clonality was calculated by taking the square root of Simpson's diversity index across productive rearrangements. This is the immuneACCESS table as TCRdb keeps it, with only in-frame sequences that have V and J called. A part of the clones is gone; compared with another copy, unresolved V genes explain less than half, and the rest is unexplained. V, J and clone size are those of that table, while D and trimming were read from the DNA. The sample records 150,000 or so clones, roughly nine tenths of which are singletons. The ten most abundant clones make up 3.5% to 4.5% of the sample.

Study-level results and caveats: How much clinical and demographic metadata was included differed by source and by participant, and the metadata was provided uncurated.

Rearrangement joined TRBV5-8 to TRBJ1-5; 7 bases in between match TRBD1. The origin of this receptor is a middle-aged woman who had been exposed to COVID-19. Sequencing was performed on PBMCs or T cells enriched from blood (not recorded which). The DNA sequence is TGTGCCAGCAGGAAAAACAGGGGCCCCGGCCAGCCCCAGCATTTT. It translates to CASRKNRGPGQPQHF.